A single sample gave rise to the 23 T cell receptor beta chains below, sequenced in a study of blood T cell repertoires in COVID-19. TCRdb's table, derived via immunoSEQ multiplex PCR, lists solely in-frame clones and lacks some. The sample shows about 120,000 clones, less than 90% of them seen only once. The sequencing input was peripheral blood. Receptors were obtained from a man between 65 and 85 years old who had recovered from COVID-19.

The gene calls are TRBV10-3 and TRBJ2-3; 7 bases line up with TRBD2. The CDR3 is 13 residues long. Germline CDR1 and CDR2: ENHRY and SYGVKD. Trimming took 6 bases from V and 8 from J; bases not matched to a gene: 8. In DNA form, the CDR3 reads TGTGCCATCAGGGGGGTTAGCGGGCCTACGCAGTATTTT. The encoded protein is CAIRGVSGPTQYF.

The chain combines TRBV19 with TRBJ1-1; TRBD1 agrees at 9 bases. V was pared by 5 bases and J by 4 bases, with 11 bases of the junction left unmatched. Germline CDR1 LNHDA, CDR2 SQIVND (reference sequence). The CDR3 totals 16 residues. For the CDR3, the DNA is TGTGCCAGTAGTCTCTCTTGGGACAGGGACGGCACTGAAGCTTTCTTT. Translated, it gives CASSLSWDRDGTEAFF.

V and J are TRBV7-6 and TRBJ2-3, with 7 positions matching TRBD2. The germline V gene has CDR1 SGHVS and CDR2 FNYEAQ. The CDR3 has 15 amino acids. V shed 1 base, J shed 0 bases, and the junction held 1 base outside the gene matches. The CDR3 sequence is CASSLVLASTDTQYF. CDR3 in DNA: TGTGCCAGCAGCTTAGTACTAGCGAGCACAGATACGCAGTATTTT. Supplemented by reference TRBV7-6 and TRBJ2-3, the full variable domain reads GAGVSQSPRYKVTKRGQDVALRCDPISGHVSLYWYRQALGQGPEFLTYFNYEAQQDKSGLPNDRFSAERPEGSISTLTIQRTEQRDSAMYRCASSLVLASTDTQYFGPGTRLTVL.

The CDR3 loop is CASSKGTGMMETQYF. The CDR3, as DNA: TGTGCCAGTAGTAAGGGGACAGGGATGATGGAGACCCAGTACTTC. This chain connects TRBV19 to TRBJ2-5, with 9 positions matching TRBD1. Germline V gene data show CDR1 as LNHDA and CDR2 as SQIVND (reference sequence). V lost 4 bases and J lost 5; bases outside the gene matches: 8. The CDR3 runs to 15 residues.

The chain uses TRBV5-4 and TRBJ1-1, with 9 nucleotides matching TRBD1. This CDR3 has 14 amino acids. Germline loops: CDR1 SGHNT, CDR2 YYREEE (reference sequence). The junction had 2 bases not matched to a gene; V was cut back by 5 bases and J by 0 bases. The CDR3 sequence is CASRGQGLNTEAFF. DNA of the CDR3: TGTGCCAGCAGGGGACAGGGTCTGAACACTGAAGCTTTCTTT. The entire variable domain, with the rest obtained from reference TRBV5-4 and TRBJ1-1, is as follows: ETGVTQSPTHLIKTRGQQVTLRCSSQSGHNTVSWYQQALGQGPQFIFQYYREEENGRGNFPPRFSGLQFPNYSSELNVNALELDDSALYLCASRGQGLNTEAFFGQGTRLTVV.

The chain recombines TRBV20-1 with TRBJ2-7; no firm D call. CDR3 length: 10 residues. Germline CDR1 and CDR2: DFQATT and SNEGSKA (reference sequence). V lost 2 bases and J lost 4, with 3 bases in between. The CDR3 coding sequence is TGCAGTGCTAGACGGTACGAGCAGTACTTC. The encoded protein is CSARRYEQYF.

The chain combines TRBV6-1 with TRBJ1-2, with a possible D match to TRBD1 (5 bases). The germline V and J ends were trimmed by 2 bases and 5 bases, with 12 bases remaining between them. The CDR3 runs to 14 residues. The germline V gene has CDR1 MNHNS and CDR2 SASEGT. CDR3 region: CASSELPGIYGYTF. CDR3 DNA sequence: TGTGCCAGCAGTGAACTCCCAGGGATTTATGGCTACACCTTC.

CDR3 region: CASSFPRNSDTQYF. The CDR3 nucleotides read TGTGCCAGCAGTTTCCCGAGAAACTCGGATACGCAGTATTTT. The chain recombines TRBV28 with TRBJ2-3; D remains unclear. Trimming removed 3 bases at V and 6 bases at J, with 13 bases between. The V gene's germline CDR1 is MDHEN and CDR2 SYDVKM. This CDR3 has 14 residues.

The chain employs TRBV27 and TRBJ2-7; 8 nucleotides line up with TRBD1. The V and J ends lost 4 bases and 5 bases, in that order; junction bases with no gene match: 10. CDR1 MNHEY and CDR2 SMNVEV come from the germline V gene (reference sequence). The CDR3 contains 15 residues. CDR3 nucleotides: TGTGCCAGCAGTTCCTACAGGGGGACCCTGGACGAGCAGTACTTC. It encodes CASSSYRGTLDEQYF.

In nucleotides, the CDR3 is TGTGCCACCAGCTTTGCCCGGACTAGCGGGGAGCAGTACTTC. It yields the protein CATSFARTSGEQYF. The chain uses TRBV15 and TRBJ2-7; 11 bases are a match to TRBD2. V lost 5 bases and J lost 7; bases outside the gene matches: 7. Germline-derived CDR1 and CDR2 are LNHNV and YYDKDF (reference sequence). The CDR3 has 14 amino acids.

The genes are TRBV10-3 and TRBJ1-1; TRBD1 is a possible D gene (5 bases). The CDR3 runs 14 residues. The ends were cut back, 5 bases at V and 2 bases at J, with 12 bases in the middle. Germline lookup yields CDR1 ENHRY and CDR2 SYGVKD. CDR3: CAISLGGGNTEAFF. CDR3 coding DNA: TGTGCCATCAGTCTCGGGGGAGGTAACACTGAAGCTTTCTTT.

The V call is TRBV4-2, the J call TRBJ1-1, with 7 bases fitting TRBD1. Trimming at V came to 1 base and at J to 8 bases, leaving 4 bases not matched to a gene. Germline CDR1 and CDR2: LGHNA and YNFKEQ. The CDR3 consists of 13 residues. The CDR3 DNA is TGTGCCAGCAGCCAAGTCAGGGGGGAGGAAGCTTTCTTT. This translates into CASSQVRGEEAFF.

V is TRBV7-2 and J is TRBJ2-1; 8 bases fit TRBD1. The CDR3 runs 14 residues. Germline V gives CDR1 SGHTA, CDR2 FQGNSA. V trimming: 3 bases; J trimming: 7 bases; junction bases outside the gene matches: 5. The CDR3 here is CASSFRTGSNEQFF. In DNA, the CDR3 is TGTGCCAGCAGCTTTCGGACAGGGTCGAATGAGCAGTTCTTC. The full variable domain, with the rest looked up from reference TRBV7-2 and TRBJ2-1, is GAGVSQSPSNKVTEKGKDVELRCDPISGHTALYWYRQSLGQGLEFLIYFQGNSAPDKSGLPSDRFSAERTGGSVSTLTIQRTQQEDSAVYLCASSFRTGSNEQFFGPGTRLTVL.

This clone occurred a few times. This sequence joins TRBV2 and TRBJ1-5, with unresolved D. The CDR3 loop spans 13 amino acids. Per the germline V gene, CDR1 is SNHLY and CDR2 is FYNNEI. With 5 bases removed from V and 5 bases from J, the gap between germline ends came to 10 bases. CDR3 amino acids: CASSNGVDQPQHF. For the CDR3, the DNA is TGTGCCAGCAGTAACGGGGTAGATCAGCCCCAGCATTTT.

The chain has TRBV29-1 and TRBJ1-2, with TRBD1 matching over 8 bases. Unmatched junction bases numbered 5, after V lost 7 bases and J lost 4 bases. The CDR3 runs to 12 residues. The germline V gene has CDR1 SQVTM and CDR2 ANQGSEA. The DNA of the CDR3 is TGCAGCGCTGGACAGGGCCCCTATGGCTACACCTTC. Translated, it gives CSAGQGPYGYTF.

A few counts support this clone. The germline gene is not matched at one end of the junction; a read error may be the cause. The chain links TRBV6-5 to TRBJ1-5; 9 bases align to TRBD1. The CDR3 has 14 residues. Per germline, CDR1 MNHEY and CDR2 SVGAGI. The CDR3 spells CASSPTGGKQPQHF. In nucleotides, the CDR3 is TGTGCCAGCAGTCCAACAGGGGGCAAGCAGCCCCAGCATTTT.

This CDR3 is CASSLEGTGRKLFF. CDR3 sequence (DNA): TGTGCCAGCAGCTTAGAAGGGACAGGGAGAAAACTGTTTTTT. The chain joins TRBV7-6 to TRBJ1-4; TRBD1 matches 9 bases. Germline CDR1 SGHVS, CDR2 FNYEAQ. The CDR3 totals 14 residues. V was pared by 1 base and J by 10 bases, with 4 bases of the junction left unmatched.

V gene TRBV7-9 combines with J gene TRBJ2-2; 8 nucleotides line up with TRBD2. This CDR3 contains 19 residues. Germline V CDR1 and CDR2: SEHNR, FQNEAQ (reference sequence). The V segment lost 5 bases and the J segment 7 bases; nucleotides outside the gene matches: 21. The DNA for the CDR3 is TGTGCCAGCAGCCCCGGCCCTGGAACGGCGGGGGGCCTCGACGGGGAGCTGTTTTTT. It is translated as CASSPGPGTAGGLDGELFF.

This sequence joins TRBV5-3 and TRBJ2-2, with TRBD1 as a possible D gene (5 bases). TRBV5-3 is annotated as an ORF whose role is uncertain. The ends were cut back, 2 bases at V and 1 base at J, with 9 bases in the middle. This CDR3 is built from 15 residues. This chain's CDR3 is CARSFRQKNTGELFF. DNA of the CDR3: TGTGCCAGAAGCTTTCGACAGAAGAACACCGGGGAGCTGTTTTTT.

The chain is built from TRBV9 and TRBJ2-3; D remains unclear. The V and J ends lost 0 bases and 5 bases respectively, with 7 bases between them. This CDR3 has 13 residues. CDR1 is SGDLS, CDR2 YYNGEE, per germline. DNA of the CDR3: TGTGCCAGCAGCGTAGATGCGGTAGATACGCAGTATTTT. Amino acid sequence: CASSVDAVDTQYF.

The CDR3, as DNA: TGTGCCAGCAGCCTCCAAACAGGGAGGGGACCGGGCTACACCTTC. Its protein product is CASSLQTGRGPGYTF. The rearrangement uses TRBV7-9 and TRBJ1-2; perhaps TRBD1 as D (6 bases). Trimming took 5 bases from V and 8 from J, leaving 21 bases between them. The CDR3 spans 15 residues. The germline V gene has CDR1 SEHNR and CDR2 FQNEAQ (reference sequence).

This clone was seen only once. The chain joins TRBV10-1 to TRBJ1-1; 8 positions agree with TRBD1. Germline V CDR1 and CDR2: WNHNN, SYGVQD (reference sequence). The length of the CDR3 is 13 residues. The trim removed 0 bases at V and 11 bases at J, leaving 5 bases unmatched. This CDR3 reads CASSESRQGPAFF. The CDR3 DNA sequence: TGCGCCAGCAGTGAGTCCCGACAGGGGCCCGCTTTCTTT.

In regard to this clone: At one boundary the junction diverges from the germline segment, which might be a read error. This rearrangement joins TRBV29-1 to TRBJ2-5; 8 bases fit TRBD1. The CDR3 totals 15 residues. Germline V gives CDR1 SQVTM, CDR2 ANQGSEA. This CDR3 is CTVTTGGGFGETQYF. CDR3 nucleotide sequence: TGCACCGTTACTACAGGGGGAGGTTTCGGGGAGACCCAGTACTTC.